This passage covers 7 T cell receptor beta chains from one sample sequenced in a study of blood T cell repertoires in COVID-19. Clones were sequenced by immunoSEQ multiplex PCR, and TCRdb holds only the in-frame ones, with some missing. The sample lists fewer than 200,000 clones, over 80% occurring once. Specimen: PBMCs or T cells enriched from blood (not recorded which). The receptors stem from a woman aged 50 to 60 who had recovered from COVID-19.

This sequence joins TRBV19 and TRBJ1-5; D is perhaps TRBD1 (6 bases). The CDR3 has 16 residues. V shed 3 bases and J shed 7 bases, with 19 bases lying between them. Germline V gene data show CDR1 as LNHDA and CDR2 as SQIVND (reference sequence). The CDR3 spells CASSIPAQGRAQPQHF. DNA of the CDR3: TGTGCCAGTAGTATTCCCGCCCAGGGGCGAGCCCAGCCCCAGCATTTT.

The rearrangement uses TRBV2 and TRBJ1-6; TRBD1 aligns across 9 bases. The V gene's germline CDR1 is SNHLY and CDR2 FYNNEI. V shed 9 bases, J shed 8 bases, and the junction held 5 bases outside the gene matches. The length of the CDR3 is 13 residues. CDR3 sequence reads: CARKGQGDSPLHF. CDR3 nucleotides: TGTGCCAGAAAGGGACAGGGAGATTCACCCCTCCACTTT. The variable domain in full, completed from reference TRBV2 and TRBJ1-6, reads EPEVTQTPSHQVTQMGQEVILRCVPISNHLYFYWYRQILGQKVEFLVSFYNNEISEKSEIFDDQFSVERPDGSNFTLKIRSTKLEDSAMYFCARKGQGDSPLHFGNGTRLTVT.

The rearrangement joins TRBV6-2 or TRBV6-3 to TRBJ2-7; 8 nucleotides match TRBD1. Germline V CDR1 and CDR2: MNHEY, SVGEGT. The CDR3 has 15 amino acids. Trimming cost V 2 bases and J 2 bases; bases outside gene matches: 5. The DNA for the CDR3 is TGTGCCAGCAGTTACGTCAGGGGGCAGGCCTACGAGCAGTACGTC. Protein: CASSYVRGQAYEQYV.

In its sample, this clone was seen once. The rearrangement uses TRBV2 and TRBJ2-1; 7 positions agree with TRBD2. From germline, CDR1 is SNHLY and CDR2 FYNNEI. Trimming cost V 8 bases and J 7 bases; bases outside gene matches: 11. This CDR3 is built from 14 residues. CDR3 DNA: TGTGCCAGCTTCCCTCTAGCGGACGAGAATGAGCAGTTCTTC. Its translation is CASFPLADENEQFF.

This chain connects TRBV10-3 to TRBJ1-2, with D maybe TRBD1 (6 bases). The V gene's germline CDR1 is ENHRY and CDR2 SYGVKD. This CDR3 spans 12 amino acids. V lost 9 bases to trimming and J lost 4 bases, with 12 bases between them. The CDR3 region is CAMGEGGYGYTF. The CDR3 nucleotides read TGTGCCATGGGAGAAGGGGGCTATGGCTACACCTTC.

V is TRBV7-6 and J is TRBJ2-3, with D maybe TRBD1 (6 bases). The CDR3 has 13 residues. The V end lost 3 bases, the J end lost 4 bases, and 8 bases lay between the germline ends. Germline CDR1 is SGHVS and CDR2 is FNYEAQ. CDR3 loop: CASSFQGPDTQYF. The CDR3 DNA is TGTGCCAGCAGCTTCCAGGGGCCAGATACGCAGTATTTT.

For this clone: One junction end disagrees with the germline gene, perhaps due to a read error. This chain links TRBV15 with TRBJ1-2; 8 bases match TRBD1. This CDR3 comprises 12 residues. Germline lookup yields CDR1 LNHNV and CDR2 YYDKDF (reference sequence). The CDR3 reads CATSRDRRTGIF. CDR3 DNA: TGTGCCACCAGCAGAGATAGGAGGACAGGGATCTTC.